The 26 T cell receptor beta chains below come from one sample, sequenced in a study of lymphopenia after photon versus proton radiotherapy. The method was immunoSEQ multiplex PCR; TCRdb's version includes in-frame clones alone and lacks a portion of them. The repertoire has 65,000 to 70,000 clones, more than 75% of them found once; the top ten carry 2.9%. The sequences come from peripheral blood, collected from a patient treated with photon-based radiotherapy. These receptors were obtained from a woman aged 65 to 85 with pancreatic cancer.

The rearrangement joins TRBV28 to TRBJ2-2, with 10 bases identical to TRBD2. The CDR3 runs 15 residues. Germline V CDR1 and CDR2: MDHEN, SYDVKM. Trimming removed 4 bases from V and 5 bases from J; junction bases left unmatched: 4. Written as DNA, the CDR3 is TGTGCCAGCAGTTCACTAGCGGGAAAAACCGGGGAGCTGTTTTTT. As protein: CASSSLAGKTGELFF.

V and J are TRBV7-3 and TRBJ2-5; 14 nucleotides align to TRBD2. CDR3 size: 15 residues. Losses at the gene ends were 3 bases for V and 7 bases for J; bases not matched to a gene: 4. CDR1 SGHTA and CDR2 FQGTGA come from the germline V gene. The chain's CDR3 is CASSLGLAGEGTQYF. In DNA, the CDR3 is TGTGCCAGCAGCTTGGGACTAGCGGGAGAGGGGACCCAGTACTTC.

The chain is built from TRBV6-6 and TRBJ2-7, with TRBD1 matching 7 bases. The CDR3 is 14 residues long. V trimming: 6 bases; J trimming: 0 bases; junction bases outside the gene matches: 5. CDR1 is MNHNY, CDR2 SVGAGI, per germline (reference sequence). The DNA for the CDR3 is TGTGCCAGCAGACGTCGGGACAGCTCCTACGAGCAGTACTTC. Translated: CASRRRDSSYEQYF.

V is TRBV19 and J is TRBJ2-2; D gene unclear. Deletions cut 4 bases from V and 3 bases from J, with 6 bases between. The CDR3 runs 13 residues. CDR1 is LNHDA, CDR2 SQIVND, per germline (reference sequence). The DNA for the CDR3 is TGTGCCAGTAGTAAAGTCCACACCGGGGAGCTGTTTTTT. Protein: CASSKVHTGELFF.

This clone appeared a single time. The chain links TRBV27 to TRBJ2-1; 7 nucleotides line up with TRBD2. The CDR3 length is 17 residues. The germline gives CDR1 MNHEY, CDR2 SMNVEV (reference sequence). V shed 0 bases and J 2 bases; nucleotides not matched to a gene: 7. CDR3 nucleotide sequence: TGTGCCAGCAGTTTATCTTCTCTAGCGGAAGCCTACAATGAGCAGTTCTTC. This encodes CASSLSSLAEAYNEQFF.

The chain recombines TRBV19 with TRBJ2-5, with D possibly TRBD1 on 5 matching bases. Looked up from germline, CDR1 is LNHDA and CDR2 is SQIVND (reference sequence). There are 14 residues in the CDR3. V was clipped by 3 bases and J by 7 bases, with 15 bases between them. CDR3 amino acids: CASSIGPVQGTQYF. CDR3 DNA sequence: TGTGCCAGTAGTATCGGGCCGGTCCAGGGGACCCAGTACTTC.

The chain recombines TRBV4-3 with TRBJ1-6; TRBD1 aligns across 11 bases. Per germline, CDR1 LGHNA and CDR2 YSLEER. The CDR3 totals 15 residues. V trimming: 4 bases; J trimming: 9 bases; junction bases outside the gene matches: 5. CDR3 region: CASSPDRGLGSPLHF. The CDR3 DNA reads TGCGCCAGCAGCCCGGACAGGGGGCTCGGTTCACCCCTCCACTTT.

The CDR3 DNA follows: TGTGCCAGCAGCCCCACTAGCGTCAGCTCCTACAATGAGCAGTTCTTC. As protein: CASSPTSVSSYNEQFF. The chain joins TRBV4-2 to TRBJ2-1; 7 bases are a match to TRBD2. Germline CDR1 LGHNA, CDR2 YNFKEQ. The V gene end was trimmed by 4 bases and the J gene end by 0 bases; junction bases not matched to a gene: 6. This CDR3 has 16 residues.

The rearrangement links TRBV9 to TRBJ2-5, with 9 bases lining up with TRBD1. Looked up from germline, CDR1 is SGDLS and CDR2 is YYNGEE. This CDR3 is built from 15 residues. The junction had 6 bases not matched to a gene; V was cut back by 1 base and J by 5 bases. The CDR3 protein is CASSVTGGTGETQYF. The CDR3 nucleotides are TGTGCCAGCAGCGTAACAGGGGGCACTGGGGAGACCCAGTACTTC.

The J gene is TRBJ1-2, the V gene TRBV4-1; D is perhaps TRBD1 (6 bases). The germline CDR1 and CDR2 sequences are MGHRA and YSYEKL. The CDR3 has 16 residues. V was shortened by 1 base and J by 0 bases, with 12 bases between the two germline ends. CDR3: CASSQVPGASNYGYTF. The DNA for the CDR3 is TGCGCCAGCAGCCAAGTTCCGGGGGCATCTAACTATGGCTACACCTTC.

The chain combines TRBV7-8 with TRBJ1-3, with D maybe TRBD1 (5 bases). From germline, CDR1 is SGHVS and CDR2 FQNEAQ. The ends were cut back, 2 bases at V and 4 bases at J, with 12 bases in the middle. The CDR3 runs to 15 residues. Written as DNA, the CDR3 is TGTGCCAGCAGCTTACAAGGGGTGGGGGGAAACACCATATATTTT. Encoded protein: CASSLQGVGGNTIYF. Supplemented by reference TRBV7-8 and TRBJ1-3, the full variable domain reads GAGVSQSPRYKVAKRGQDVALRCDPISGHVSLFWYQQALGQGPEFLTYFQNEAQLDKSGLPSDRFFAERPEGSVSTLKIQRTQQEDSAVYLCASSLQGVGGNTIYFGEGSWLTVV.

This clone was detected only a few times. The rearrangement uses TRBV7-3 and TRBJ2-7; unclear D gene. The CDR3 spans 14 residues. Deletions cut 0 bases from V and 4 bases from J, with 10 bases between. Per the germline V gene, CDR1 is SGHTA and CDR2 is FQGTGA. CDR3 region: CASSLTGSGYEQYF. The CDR3 DNA sequence: TGTGCCAGCAGCTTAACAGGGTCAGGATACGAGCAGTACTTC.

A note on this clone: Germline is not matched at one junction end, which may reflect a read error. This sequence joins TRBV7-6 and TRBJ2-7; a weak D match, TRBD2 (5 bases). The CDR3 totals 16 residues. Germline V gene data show CDR1 as SGHVS and CDR2 as FNYEAQ. This CDR3 reads CASSSRPSGVSSEQYF. The CDR3 DNA reads TGTGCCAGCAGCTCCCGTCCCAGCGGAGTATCCTCCGAGCAGTACTTC.

J is TRBJ1-2 and V is TRBV6-1, with D unclear. Germline values: CDR1 MNHNS, CDR2 SASEGT. Between the trimmed V and J ends, which lost 0 bases and 4 bases, there was a span of 9 bases. The CDR3 runs to 14 residues. In DNA form, the CDR3 reads TGTGCCAGCAGTGAAGCGAGCAGGACCTATGGCTACACCTTC. It encodes CASSEASRTYGYTF.

V and J are TRBV28 and TRBJ2-7; D is uncertain. V shed 2 bases and J shed 2 bases, with 4 bases lying between them. Germline CDR1 MDHEN, CDR2 SYDVKM. The CDR3 extends over 12 amino acids. The CDR3 protein is CASSLGAYEQYF. CDR3 nucleotides: TGTGCCAGCAGTTTAGGGGCCTACGAGCAGTACTTC.

A single count supports this clone. V gene TRBV7-8 combines with J gene TRBJ1-1; D is undetermined. The CDR3 is 16 residues long. The germline V gene has CDR1 SGHVS and CDR2 FQNEAQ. Trimming removed 7 bases at V and 1 base at J, with 19 bases between. The CDR3 here is CASNKLWGGSNTEAFF. DNA for the CDR3: TGTGCCAGCAACAAATTATGGGGAGGGTCGAACACTGAAGCTTTCTTT.

This clone appeared a single time. This chain joins TRBV7-3 and TRBJ2-1, with TRBD2 matching over 7 bases. V gave up 5 bases and J gave up 4 bases; unmatched junction bases: 5. Germline assignment: CDR1 SGHTA and CDR2 FQGTGA. The length of the CDR3 is 14 residues. The CDR3, as DNA: TGTGCCAGCAGCGTCCAGGGAGGGTACAATGAGCAGTTCTTC. This codes for CASSVQGGYNEQFF. The complete variable domain, with remaining parts taken from reference TRBV7-3 and TRBJ2-1, reads GAGVSQTPSNKVTEKGKYVELRCDPISGHTALYWYRQSLGQGPEFLIYFQGTGAADDSGLPNDRFFAVRPEGSVSTLKIQRTERGDSAVYLCASSVQGGYNEQFFGPGTRLTVL.

The rearrangement links TRBV7-9 to TRBJ2-5, with unresolved D. Trimming removed 5 bases at V and 5 bases at J, with 9 bases between. This CDR3 contains 12 residues. Germline CDR1 reads SEHNR; CDR2 reads FQNEAQ (reference sequence). CDR3 amino acids: CASSLFEETQYF. The CDR3 nucleotides read TGTGCCAGCAGCCTCTTTGAGGAGACCCAGTACTTC.

The rearrangement joins TRBV5-6 to TRBJ2-2; D gene uncertain. CDR1 and CDR2 (germline): SGHDT, YYEEEE. This CDR3 is 14 amino acids long. Trimming removed 1 base from V and 4 bases from J, with 8 bases in between. The DNA of the CDR3 is TGTGCCAGCAGCTTGATACACCTCACCGGGGAGCTGTTTTTT. Protein: CASSLIHLTGELFF.

The chain uses TRBV5-1 and TRBJ2-7; 8 bases are shared with TRBD2. The CDR3 totals 20 residues. Trimming cost V 0 bases and J 1 base; bases outside gene matches: 18. The germline gives CDR1 SGHRS, CDR2 YFSETQ. The CDR3 is CASSLGGGSGSRGRSYEQYF. The CDR3, as DNA: TGCGCCAGCAGCTTGGGTGGGGGGAGCGGGAGCCGGGGCCGATCCTACGAGCAGTACTTC.

The V and J genes are TRBV5-1 and TRBJ2-5; 9 bases map to TRBD1. The germline V gene encodes CDR1 SGHRS and CDR2 YFSETQ. The CDR3 is made up of 15 amino acids. The J segment lost 5 bases and the V segment lost 2 bases, leaving 7 bases of the junction unmatched. For the CDR3, the DNA is TGCGCCAGCAGCTTATACGGACAGGGGTGGGAGACCCAGTACTTC. It translates to CASSLYGQGWETQYF.

The gene calls are TRBV29-1 and TRBJ1-1; D possibly corresponds to TRBD1 (6 bases). The V gene's germline CDR1 is SQVTM and CDR2 ANQGSEA. This CDR3 region has 15 residues. Trimming removed 5 bases from V and 3 bases from J, with 19 bases in between. In nucleotides, the CDR3 is TGCAGCGTTCGAAACCTCCAAAGGGGGGACACTGAAGCTTTCTTT. Its translation: CSVRNLQRGDTEAFF.

The chain recombines TRBV18 with TRBJ2-2, with TRBD2 matching over 7 bases. The V segment lost 9 bases and the J segment 8 bases; nucleotides outside the gene matches: 12. Germline CDR1 and CDR2: KGHSH and LQKENI. This CDR3 spans 14 amino acids. CDR3 region: CASSGPAGPGELFF. The CDR3 region has the DNA TGTGCCAGTTCCGGACCAGCGGGACCGGGGGAGCTGTTTTTT. Variable domain in full (rest from reference TRBV18 and TRBJ2-2): NAGVMQNPRHLVRRRGQEARLRCSPMKGHSHVYWYRQLPEEGLKFMVYLQKENIIDESGMPKERFSAEFPKEGPSILRIQQVVRGDSAAYFCASSGPAGPGELFFGEGSRLTVL.

The V call is TRBV5-1, the J call TRBJ1-4; 9 nucleotides match TRBD1. Germline CDR1 is SGHRS and CDR2 is YFSETQ. CDR3 size: 15 residues. V was clipped by 4 bases and J by 5 bases; unmatched bases: 6. The CDR3 reads CASSDQGQGNEKLFF. The DNA for the CDR3 is TGCGCCAGCAGCGATCAAGGACAGGGGAATGAAAAACTGTTTTTT.

This rearrangement joins TRBV7-2 to TRBJ2-5; D possibly corresponds to TRBD1 (6 bases). V lost 5 bases and J lost 5, with 15 bases in between. CDR3 length: 14 amino acids. Germline V gene lookup returns CDR1 SGHTA and CDR2 FQGNSA. The CDR3 DNA is TGTGCCAGCAGCGGGGAGCCGGACAGCGAGACCCAGTACTTC. This translates into CASSGEPDSETQYF.

The chain employs TRBV5-1 and TRBJ2-5; the D call may be TRBD1 or TRBD2 (5 bases each). Germline CDR1 is SGHRS and CDR2 is YFSETQ. The CDR3 spans 14 residues. V gave up 7 bases and J gave up 4 bases, with 17 bases separating them. The CDR3 DNA reads TGCGCCAGCCGGGGCCTAAGGGGTTCAGAGACCCAGTACTTC. This sequence encodes CASRGLRGSETQYF.